This T cell receptor beta chain appears in the sequencing data of a study of monozygotic twins with inflammatory bowel disease. General observations from the study: Findings did not support one strong IBD-associated signal or clonotype.

One entry per CDR3 protein, without DNA, is what TCRdb gives after re-calling the 5' RACE reads. The table for this sample gives 90,000 to 110,000 distinct CDR3 sequences. On this clonotype itself: Antigen unknown.

For every donor, one blood sample of about 2.5 ml was drawn. It was from whole blood, with no T cell sorting, that total RNA was isolated. The clonotype was recovered from a human donor with ulcerative colitis or Crohn's disease, or a healthy co-twin of an affected twin (not recorded which). Sequenced material: blood.

The CDR3 sequence is CASSLSAETYGYTF. The chain employs TRBV28 and TRBJ1-2; TCRdb picks TRBD1, but there is no DNA to check that call. CDR3 length: 14 residues. Germline CDR1 and CDR2: MDHEN and SYDVKM.